A single sample is the source of the 30 T cell receptor beta chains below, sequenced in a study of OX40 agonist ivuxolimab in advanced cancers. Sequencing was performed with immunoSEQ multiplex PCR; in TCRdb, only in-frame clones are kept and a portion is missing. The table shows around 84,000 clones, with about nine tenths occurring only once. The specimen comprised CD4+ or CD8+ T cells sorted from blood, sampled in a trial of the OX40 agonist ivuxolimab. These receptors all stem from an adult with an advanced solid tumor such as melanoma, head and neck, liver or kidney cancer.

This chain links TRBV7-9 with TRBJ2-1; 8 bases agree with TRBD2. The CDR3 contains 16 residues. Germline lookup yields CDR1 SEHNR and CDR2 FQNEAQ (reference sequence). The V gene end was trimmed by 4 bases and the J gene end by 0 bases; junction bases not matched to a gene: 5. The CDR3 DNA reads as TGTGCCAGCAGCTCTAGCGGGCCTAGCTCCTACAATGAGCAGTTCTTC. Protein: CASSSSGPSSYNEQFF.

V is TRBV11-1 and J is TRBJ2-1, with 8 positions matching TRBD1. This CDR3 spans 15 amino acids. J was trimmed by 4 bases and V by 1 base; bases with no gene match: 3. The V gene's germline CDR1 is SGHAT and CDR2 FQDESV (reference sequence). CDR3 amino acids: CASSLGQGNYNEQFF. CDR3 nucleotides: TGTGCCAGCAGCTTAGGACAGGGGAATTACAATGAGCAGTTCTTC.

The J gene is TRBJ1-2, the V gene TRBV30; maybe TRBD1 (5 bases). Trimming stripped 2 bases from V and 6 bases from J, with 10 bases between. CDR1 GTSNPN and CDR2 SVGIG come from the germline V gene (reference sequence). The CDR3 has 12 residues. Written as DNA, the CDR3 is TGTGCCTGGAGTTGGGACCGGGATGGCTACACCTTC. Translation: CAWSWDRDGYTF.

J is TRBJ2-7 and V is TRBV28; D call uncertain. This CDR3 is 15 amino acids long. Trimming shortened V by 6 bases and J by 3 bases, and 18 bases separated the two germline ends. Germline assignment: CDR1 MDHEN and CDR2 SYDVKM. The CDR3 DNA sequence: TGTGCCAGCAGAGACGGATTATCAATAATCTACGAGCAGTACTTC. This codes for CASRDGLSIIYEQYF.

The chain carries TRBV5-1 and TRBJ2-7; 11 bases fit TRBD2. Per the germline V gene, CDR1 is SGHRS and CDR2 is YFSETQ. The CDR3 contains 16 residues. V lost 2 bases, J lost 1 base, and 5 bases stayed unmatched. CDR3 coding DNA: TGCGCCAGCAGCTTAACTAGCGGGAGTGGGTCCTACGAGCAGTACTTC. Residues: CASSLTSGSGSYEQYF. Full variable domain (remainder filled in from reference TRBV5-1 and TRBJ2-7): KAGVTQTPRYLIKTRGQQVTLSCSPISGHRSVSWYQQTPGQGLQFLFEYFSETQRNKGNFPGRFSGRQFSNSRSEMNVSTLELGDSALYLCASSLTSGSGSYEQYFGPGTRLTVT.

The chain recombines TRBV6-4 with TRBJ2-2; D is tentatively TRBD1 or TRBD2 (5 bases each). The V end lost 6 bases, the J end lost 7 bases, and 15 bases lay between the germline ends. The CDR3 totals 14 residues. CDR1 MRHNA and CDR2 SNTAGT come from the germline V gene. The CDR3 nucleotides read TGTGCCAGCAGACCCGACGGGGCGATCGGGGAGCTGTTTTTT. This gives the protein CASRPDGAIGELFF.

CDR3 sequence: CAWSVAATSGGRYEQYF. The CDR3 DNA reads as TGTGCCTGGAGTGTAGCCGCGACTAGCGGGGGGCGGTACGAGCAGTACTTC. The chain combines TRBV30 with TRBJ2-7; 13 bases match TRBD2. This CDR3 comprises 17 residues. Trimming at V came to 0 bases and at J to 4 bases, leaving 9 bases not matched to a gene. From germline, CDR1 is GTSNPN and CDR2 SVGIG (reference sequence).

The chain couples TRBV2 to TRBJ2-7, with D possibly TRBD1 on 6 matching bases. V lost 6 bases and J 2 bases, leaving 14 bases between the germline ends. The CDR3 consists of 14 residues. Germline CDR1 SNHLY, CDR2 FYNNEI. The CDR3 here is CASRPPQGTYEQYF. The CDR3 DNA follows: TGTGCCAGCAGACCGCCCCAGGGGACCTACGAGCAGTACTTC. Full variable domain (missing parts from reference TRBV2 and TRBJ2-7): EPEVTQTPSHQVTQMGQEVILRCVPISNHLYFYWYRQILGQKVEFLVSFYNNEISEKSEIFDDQFSVERPDGSNFTLKIRSTKLEDSAMYFCASRPPQGTYEQYFGPGTRLTVT.

The chain joins TRBV7-8 to TRBJ2-7; 10 bases fit TRBD1. This CDR3 has 14 amino acids. Losses at the gene ends were 3 bases for V and 3 bases for J; bases not matched to a gene: 2. The germline gives CDR1 SGHVS, CDR2 FQNEAQ. CDR3 protein: CASSLDRGYYEQYF. The CDR3 coding sequence is TGTGCCAGCAGCTTGGACAGGGGGTACTACGAGCAGTACTTC.

The V gene is TRBV7-8, the J gene TRBJ1-6; 8 bases are a match to TRBD1. This CDR3 contains 15 residues. The germline gives CDR1 SGHVS, CDR2 FQNEAQ. V lost 4 bases to trimming and J lost 8 bases; unmatched junction nucleotides: 7. CDR3 sequence: CASSSGQGNDSPLHF. The CDR3 coding sequence is TGTGCCAGCAGCTCCGGACAGGGTAATGATTCACCCCTCCACTTT.

The chain is built from TRBV5-4 and TRBJ1-1; D ambiguous. CDR3 length equals 14 residues. The V gene's germline CDR1 is SGHNT and CDR2 YYREEE (reference sequence). V dropped 6 bases and J dropped 1 base, with 13 bases sitting between them. CDR3 sequence: CASKSGGSNTEAFF. CDR3 coding DNA: TGTGCCAGCAAGTCGGGTGGGTCGAACACTGAAGCTTTCTTT.

This chain uses TRBV28 with TRBJ1-2, with TRBD1 matching 12 bases. V shed 1 base and J 0 bases; nucleotides not matched to a gene: 6. CDR1 MDHEN and CDR2 SYDVKM come from the germline V gene. This CDR3 has 18 amino acids. In DNA form, the CDR3 reads TGTGCCAGCAGTTTATCAGGGACAGGGGGCTTCTCTAACTATGGCTACACCTTC. Protein product: CASSLSGTGGFSNYGYTF.

CDR3 in DNA: TGCAGCGTTGAAGATCTAAGGGGCGAGCAGTACTTC. Amino acids: CSVEDLRGEQYF. The chain has TRBV29-1 and TRBJ2-7; the D gene is possibly TRBD1 (5 bases). V was cut by 0 bases and J by 6 bases, with 9 bases left in between. Germline V CDR1 and CDR2: SQVTM, ANQGSEA. The CDR3 length is 12 residues.

The chain couples TRBV6-5 to TRBJ2-7; the D gene could be TRBD1 or TRBD2 (5 bases each). This CDR3 contains 13 residues. V shed 2 bases and J shed 7 bases, with 12 bases lying between them. The germline gives CDR1 MNHEY, CDR2 SVGAGI. The CDR3 nucleotides are TGTGCCAGCAGTTACATAACAGGCGGGGAGCAGTACTTC. The encoded protein is CASSYITGGEQYF.

The chain is built from TRBV27 and TRBJ2-6; TRBD1 is a possible D gene (6 bases). Germline V gene sequence: CDR1 MNHEY, CDR2 SMNVEV (reference sequence). Trimming stripped 2 bases from V and 0 bases from J, with 11 bases between. This CDR3 is built from 17 residues. The CDR3 region is CASSLGQGYSGANVLTF. For the CDR3, the DNA is TGTGCCAGCAGTTTAGGCCAGGGGTACTCTGGGGCCAACGTCCTGACTTTC.

This chain connects TRBV6-6 to TRBJ1-1; 7 bases line up with TRBD1. The CDR3 runs to 12 residues. With 11 bases clipped from V and 9 bases from J, the junction kept 12 bases outside the gene matches. Looked up from germline, CDR1 is MNHNY and CDR2 is SVGAGI (reference sequence). CDR3 DNA sequence: TGTGCCGTACAGGGGCAGGGTCTAAAAGCTTTCTTT. Protein: CAVQGQGLKAFF.

The V gene is TRBV19, the J gene TRBJ2-6; D remains unclear. This CDR3 contains 14 residues. Trimming pared 6 bases from V and 0 bases from J, leaving 6 bases between. Per the germline V gene, CDR1 is LNHDA and CDR2 is SQIVND (reference sequence). The CDR3 is CASRDLSGANVLTF. CDR3 in DNA: TGTGCCAGTAGGGATCTCTCTGGGGCCAACGTCCTGACTTTC.

The chain couples TRBV6-4 to TRBJ2-3; the D gene is possibly TRBD2 (6 bases). This CDR3 region has 16 residues. Germline V gene sequence: CDR1 MRHNA, CDR2 SNTAGT. Between the trimmed V and J ends, which lost 1 base and 0 bases, there was a span of 11 bases. This CDR3 is CASSDYPGTSTDTQYF. The CDR3 DNA sequence: TGTGCCAGCAGTGACTACCCTGGGACTAGCACAGATACGCAGTATTTT.

This chain links TRBV28 with TRBJ2-1; maybe TRBD1 (6 bases). Germline CDR1 MDHEN, CDR2 SYDVKM. V was clipped by 3 bases and J by 5 bases, with 23 bases between them. CDR3 size: 18 residues. The CDR3 spells CASSFARGRPLINNEQFF. The CDR3 DNA reads TGTGCCAGCAGTTTTGCCAGGGGTCGCCCACTGATTAACAATGAGCAGTTCTTC.

This chain links TRBV30 with TRBJ2-1; a possible D gene is TRBD2 (5 bases). Per germline, CDR1 GTSNPN and CDR2 SVGIG (reference sequence). V was shortened by 2 bases and J by 10 bases, with 15 bases between the two germline ends. The CDR3 length is 13 residues. CDR3 bases: TGTGCCTGGAGTCGCTCGAGCCCGGGAGAGCAGTTCTTC. The encoded protein is CAWSRSSPGEQFF.

This clone was detected once. This chain uses TRBV28 with TRBJ2-5; possible D gene TRBD1, 5 bases. This CDR3 is built from 16 residues. The germline gives CDR1 MDHEN, CDR2 SYDVKM. Trimming removed 5 bases from V and 2 bases from J, with 18 bases in between. In DNA, the CDR3 is TGTGCCAGCAGTACCCGCCAGGGTATGGGGCAAGAGACCCAGTACTTC. Protein product: CASSTRQGMGQETQYF.

This clone was picked up a small number of times. The chain links TRBV7-7 to TRBJ2-2; 8 bases are a match to TRBD1. Germline V gives CDR1 SSHAT, CDR2 FNYEAQ (reference sequence). Losses at the gene ends were 5 bases for V and 5 bases for J; bases not matched to a gene: 10. This CDR3 has 16 residues. The CDR3 is CASSPRSRQGTGELFF. The CDR3 DNA is TGTGCCAGCAGCCCCAGATCAAGACAGGGGACCGGGGAGCTGTTTTTT.

This chain connects TRBV6-6 to TRBJ1-4, with TRBD1 as a possible D gene (5 bases). The germline V gene encodes CDR1 MNHNY and CDR2 SVGAGI (reference sequence). V lost 7 bases to trimming and J lost 8 bases, with 17 bases between them. This CDR3 spans 14 amino acids. The CDR3 loop reads CASTRRGLGEKLFF. In DNA form, the CDR3 reads TGTGCCAGCACTAGACGGGGCCTTGGGGAAAAACTGTTTTTT.

The chain's CDR3 is CASSYRQASTDTQYF. The CDR3 DNA sequence: TGTGCCAGCAGTTACCGGCAGGCTAGCACAGATACGCAGTATTTT. This chain connects TRBV6-5 to TRBJ2-3; D call uncertain. V dropped 2 bases and J dropped 0 bases, with 9 bases sitting between them. The CDR3 covers 15 residues. CDR1 MNHEY and CDR2 SVGAGI come from the germline V gene.

The chain combines TRBV10-2 with TRBJ1-2; possibly TRBD1 for D (5 bases). Germline values: CDR1 WSHSY, CDR2 SAAADI. The CDR3 sequence is 13 residues long. The V and J ends lost 3 bases and 9 bases respectively, with 14 bases between them. In DNA, the CDR3 is TGCGCCAGCAGTGAACAGGTCGGAGTTCGCTACACCTTC. This encodes CASSEQVGVRYTF.

This chain connects TRBV5-6 to TRBJ2-7; D remains unclear. Germline CDR1 is SGHDT and CDR2 is YYEEEE. The CDR3 has 14 amino acids. V lost 0 bases and J lost 7, with 14 bases in between. This chain's CDR3 is CASSLVAAPEEQYF. CDR3 DNA: TGTGCCAGCAGCTTGGTTGCGGCGCCTGAAGAGCAGTACTTC. Drawing the rest from reference TRBV5-6 and TRBJ2-7, the complete variable domain is DAGVTQSPTHLIKTRGQQVTLRCSPKSGHDTVSWYQQALGQGPQFIFQYYEEEERQRGNFPDRFSGHQFPNYSSELNVNALLLGDSALYLCASSLVAAPEEQYFGPGTRLTVT.

The rearrangement uses TRBV29-1 and TRBJ2-3; TRBD2 matches 8 bases. The germline gives CDR1 SQVTM, CDR2 ANQGSEA. The ends lost 7 bases at V and 7 bases at J; junction bases unmatched: 13. CDR3 size: 14 residues. The DNA for the CDR3 is TGCAGCGGGACTCCTAGCGGGCGGAGACATACGCAGTATTTT. Encoded protein: CSGTPSGRRHTQYF.

The chain recombines TRBV7-7 with TRBJ2-7; 7 positions match TRBD1. V shed 4 bases, J shed 4 bases, and the junction held 10 bases outside the gene matches. There are 15 residues in the CDR3. CDR1 and CDR2 (germline): SSHAT, FNYEAQ (reference sequence). The CDR3 protein is CASSYGPGQLYEQYF. The DNA of the CDR3 is TGTGCCAGCAGCTACGGCCCGGGACAGCTATACGAGCAGTACTTC.

The V gene is TRBV14, the J gene TRBJ2-1, with 10 bases that match TRBD2. CDR3 length equals 16 residues. V lost 2 bases, J lost 6 bases, and 7 bases stayed unmatched. Germline V gene lookup returns CDR1 SGHDN and CDR2 FVKESK. CDR3 DNA: TGTGCCAGCAGCCAACTGGGGACTAGCGTAGTCAATGAGCAGTTCTTC. This sequence encodes CASSQLGTSVVNEQFF.

V gene TRBV5-1 combines with J gene TRBJ1-5; TRBD1 agrees at 10 bases. V shed 4 bases, J shed 3 bases, and the junction held 4 bases outside the gene matches. The CDR3 spans 15 residues. CDR1 and CDR2 from the germline V gene are SGHRS and YFSETQ. In nucleotides, the CDR3 is TGCGCCAGCAGCCCTGGGACAGGGGTCAATCAGCCCCAGCATTTT. This encodes CASSPGTGVNQPQHF.